One and the same sample provided the 10 T cell receptor beta chains below, sequenced in a study of OX40 agonist ivuxolimab in advanced cancers. The data were produced by immunoSEQ multiplex PCR, yet TCRdb's version contains in-frame clones alone and is incomplete. The data contain about 65,000 clones, about nine tenths of them singletons. The material sequenced was CD4+ or CD8+ T cells sorted from blood, taken in a trial of the OX40 agonist ivuxolimab. The receptors originated from an adult with an advanced solid tumor such as melanoma, head and neck, liver or kidney cancer.

This clone was seen a handful of times. The gene calls are TRBV6-5 and TRBJ2-2; 8 positions match TRBD1. This CDR3 contains 15 residues. V dropped 6 bases and J dropped 5; count of bases not matched to a gene: 8. Germline loops: CDR1 MNHEY, CDR2 SVGAGI. For the CDR3, the DNA is TGTGCCAGCAGAAGACAGGGGATGGGAACCGGGGAGCTGTTTTTT. As protein: CASRRQGMGTGELFF.

V and J are TRBV5-1 and TRBJ2-1; 12 positions agree with TRBD2. Germline CDR1 SGHRS, CDR2 YFSETQ. The V segment lost 4 bases and the J segment 8 bases; nucleotides outside the gene matches: 4. The CDR3 consists of 14 residues. In DNA, the CDR3 is TGCGCCAGCAGCAGGACTAGCGGGGAAGATGAGCAGTTCTTC. This translates into CASSRTSGEDEQFF.

V gene TRBV6-5 combines with J gene TRBJ1-3, with 7 bases lining up with TRBD1. The CDR3 contains 15 residues. The V gene's germline CDR1 is MNHEY and CDR2 SVGAGI. V shed 5 bases, J shed 1 base, and the junction held 5 bases outside the gene matches. The CDR3 here is CASSATGVSGNTIYF. As DNA, the CDR3 is TGTGCCAGCAGTGCAACAGGGGTTTCTGGAAACACCATATATTTT.

The chain couples TRBV18 to TRBJ1-5, with D maybe TRBD1 (6 bases). This CDR3 is built from 14 residues. The germline gives CDR1 KGHSH, CDR2 LQKENI. The V gene lost 4 bases and the J gene lost 3 bases, with 10 bases spanning the gap. CDR3 in amino acids: CASSLQGYNQPQHF. The CDR3 DNA reads TGTGCCAGCTCACTCCAGGGGTACAATCAGCCCCAGCATTTT.

The chain recombines TRBV19 with TRBJ2-6, with D possibly being TRBD1 (5 bases). Trimming removed 7 bases at V and 1 base at J, with 14 bases between. CDR3 length: 16 amino acids. Germline CDR1 is LNHDA and CDR2 is SQIVND (reference sequence). CDR3 amino acids: CASKAGPESGANVLTF. The CDR3 bases are TGTGCCAGTAAGGCAGGGCCTGAATCTGGGGCCAACGTCCTGACTTTC.

The chain recombines TRBV5-1 with TRBJ2-3; TRBD2 matches 7 bases. CDR1 and CDR2 from the germline V gene are SGHRS and YFSETQ. The length of the CDR3 is 15 residues. The trim removed 4 bases at V and 4 bases at J, leaving 9 bases unmatched. The CDR3 sequence: CASSPGTTWADTQYF. The CDR3, as DNA: TGCGCCAGCAGCCCCGGGACTACTTGGGCAGATACGCAGTATTTT.

The rearrangement links TRBV5-1 to TRBJ2-5, with D possibly TRBD2 on 5 matching bases. The DNA end is more similar to TRBJ2-7, so the J call may be wrong. Germline CDR1 SGHRS, CDR2 YFSETQ. The CDR3 spans 12 residues. As DNA, the CDR3 is TGCGCCAGCAGCCTAACTAGCTACGAGCAGTACTTC. Translating it yields CASSLTSYEQYF.

The chain has TRBV2 and TRBJ1-4; D might be TRBD1 (5 bases). The germline gives CDR1 SNHLY, CDR2 FYNNEI. The CDR3 has 12 amino acids. V was shortened by 4 bases and J by 13 bases, with 13 bases between the two germline ends. CDR3 in amino acids: CASSALQGRLFF. The CDR3 DNA sequence: TGTGCCAGCAGTGCGTTGCAGGGAAGACTGTTTTTT.

V usage is TRBV4-1 and J usage is TRBJ2-3, with 9 bases that match TRBD2. CDR1 MGHRA and CDR2 YSYEKL come from the germline V gene. The CDR3 runs 14 residues. With V trimmed by 6 bases and J by 4 bases, 5 bases remained unmatched. The CDR3 loop reads CASRERGDSDTQYF. The CDR3 coding sequence is TGCGCCAGCAGGGAGCGGGGGGACTCAGATACGCAGTATTTT.

This clone was observed once. The chain uses TRBV1 and TRBJ2-5; TRBD1 reflects the table's D call only, with no check against the DNA. TRBV1 is a pseudogene locus. The CDR3 has 12 amino acids. The CDR3 loop reads CTSRTDRETQYF. Here the CDR3 DNA reads TGCACCAGCAGGACAGATCGGGAGACCCAGTACTTC.